Following are 30 T cell receptor beta chains from one sample sequenced in a study of cytomegalovirus exposure and HLA in healthy donors. In the PCR, 60 Vbeta and 13 Jbeta primers were used. The data were produced by immunoSEQ multiplex PCR, yet TCRdb's version contains in-frame clones alone and is incomplete. The data hold approximately 110,000 clones, with around 70% observed a single time. Sequenced input: PBMCs. The source of these receptors is a man aged 30 to 45 in good health and CMV-seronegative.

A note on this clone: The germline gene is not matched at one end of the junction; a read error may be the cause. The gene calls are TRBV6-1 and TRBJ1-1, with D unresolved. The germline CDR1 and CDR2 sequences are MNHNS and SASEGT. This CDR3 has 13 residues. CDR3 sequence: CASSEAVRFEAFF. The CDR3 nucleotides read TGTGCCAGCAGCGAAGCGGTCCGGTTTGAAGCTTTCTTT.

The CDR3 DNA reads as TGTGCCAGTAGTACCGGGGGGACTAGCGGGATTCAAGAGACCCAGTACTTC. Translating it yields CASSTGGTSGIQETQYF. The rearrangement uses TRBV19 and TRBJ2-5, with 13 bases that match TRBD2. After removal of 4 bases from V and 2 bases from J, the junction contained 7 bases not matched to a gene. CDR3 length: 17 residues. Germline-derived CDR1 and CDR2 are LNHDA and SQIVND (reference sequence).

This clone was detected once. The V call is TRBV2, the J call TRBJ2-1, with D maybe TRBD1 (5 bases). The V and J ends lost 5 bases and 3 bases respectively, with 8 bases between them. Germline-derived CDR1 and CDR2 are SNHLY and FYNNEI. The length of the CDR3 is 13 residues. CDR3 protein: CASSSDSYNEQFF. The CDR3, as DNA: TGTGCCAGCAGTTCAGACAGCTACAATGAGCAGTTCTTC.

This clone was picked up one time. V usage is TRBV5-4 and J usage is TRBJ2-7, with 9 bases lining up with TRBD2. CDR3 length: 15 residues. J gave up 6 bases and V 3 bases, and 10 bases lay outside the gene matches. CDR1 and CDR2 from the germline V gene are SGHNT and YYREEE (reference sequence). CDR3 coding DNA: TGTGCCAGCAGCTGGGGGACTAGCAGGGGAACCGAGCAGTACTTC. Amino acid sequence: CASSWGTSRGTEQYF.

This chain connects TRBV2 to TRBJ2-2; possibly TRBD1 for D (7 bases). The CDR3 length is 13 residues. The germline V and J ends were trimmed by 7 bases and 6 bases, with 12 bases remaining between them. CDR1 is SNHLY and CDR2 is FYNNEI in the germline V gene. Here the CDR3 DNA reads TGTGCCAGCAACTCAGGGGGGCCCGGGGAGCTGTTTTTT. Residues: CASNSGGPGELFF.

This rearrangement joins TRBV14 to TRBJ2-3; tentatively, D is TRBD1 (5 bases). This CDR3 region has 12 residues. V shed 0 bases and J shed 9 bases, with 7 bases lying between them. Germline loops: CDR1 SGHDN, CDR2 FVKESK. The CDR3 nucleotides are TGTGCCAGCAGCCAAGAGGGGCTGACGCAGTATTTT. Translating it yields CASSQEGLTQYF.

The chain employs TRBV4-3 and TRBJ1-5, with a weak D call TRBD1 (6 bases). The ends were cut back, 0 bases at V and 4 bases at J, with 7 bases in the middle. The CDR3 length is 14 residues. Germline V CDR1 and CDR2: LGHNA, YSLEER. The CDR3 region has the DNA TGCGCCAGCAGCCAAGACAGGGGAAATCAGCCCCAGCATTTT. It encodes CASSQDRGNQPQHF.

V usage is TRBV7-2 and J usage is TRBJ1-5; D might be TRBD1 (5 bases). The germline V and J ends were trimmed by 5 bases and 0 bases, with 14 bases remaining between them. Germline CDR1 is SGHTA and CDR2 is FQGNSA. This CDR3 region has 16 residues. CDR3 residues: CASSIPGIYSNQPQHF. In DNA, the CDR3 is TGTGCCAGCAGCATTCCAGGGATTTATAGCAATCAGCCCCAGCATTTT.

This clone was counted only a few times. The V and J genes are TRBV6-5 and TRBJ2-3, with D tentatively TRBD1 (5 bases). The CDR3 has 13 amino acids. Germline CDR1 is MNHEY and CDR2 is SVGAGI. V was shortened by 6 bases and J by 5 bases, with 12 bases between the two germline ends. CDR3 nucleotides: TGTGCCAGCAGCAGGGCCGTGGGAGATACGCAGTATTTT. Protein sequence: CASSRAVGDTQYF.

The chain combines TRBV6-5 with TRBJ1-2; 9 bases match TRBD1. The CDR3 sequence is 14 residues long. Per germline, CDR1 MNHEY and CDR2 SVGAGI. V shed 4 bases and J 4 bases; nucleotides not matched to a gene: 4. The CDR3 loop reads CASSSEQGAYGYTF. CDR3 sequence (DNA): TGTGCCAGCAGTTCCGAACAGGGGGCCTATGGCTACACCTTC.

This chain connects TRBV19 to TRBJ1-2, with 9 bases matching TRBD1. With 6 bases clipped from V and 5 bases from J, the junction kept 13 bases outside the gene matches. Looked up from germline, CDR1 is LNHDA and CDR2 is SQIVND (reference sequence). The CDR3 consists of 16 residues. The CDR3 loop reads CASRGGQGLPPYGYTF. CDR3 sequence (DNA): TGTGCCAGTAGGGGGGGACAGGGCTTACCTCCTTATGGCTACACCTTC.

The J gene is TRBJ1-5, the V gene TRBV6-6; unclear D gene. Between the trimmed V and J ends, which lost 2 bases and 3 bases, there was a span of 8 bases. The V gene's germline CDR1 is MNHNY and CDR2 SVGAGI (reference sequence). The CDR3 has 14 amino acids. The CDR3 here is CASSYGQVNQPQHF. In nucleotides, the CDR3 is TGTGCCAGCAGTTACGGCCAGGTCAATCAGCCCCAGCATTTT.

This chain uses TRBV11-1 with TRBJ1-6; weak D call: TRBD1 (5 bases). From germline, CDR1 is SGHAT and CDR2 FQDESV (reference sequence). This CDR3 comprises 12 residues. The V gene lost 4 bases and the J gene lost 7 bases, with 5 bases spanning the gap. The CDR3 loop reads CASSSGNSPLHF. The CDR3 DNA follows: TGTGCCAGCAGCTCAGGGAATTCACCCCTCCACTTT.

The DNA for the CDR3 is TGTGCCAGCAGCCCAGGAGGAGTGGTAGGAAACATTCAGTACTTC. The encoded protein is CASSPGGVVGNIQYF. The chain is built from TRBV6-5 and TRBJ2-4, with TRBD2 as a possible D gene (5 bases). Germline values: CDR1 MNHEY, CDR2 SVGAGI. Trimming took off 6 bases at V and 6 bases at J, with 18 bases between the two ends. CDR3 size: 15 residues.

This clone was recorded a few times. V is TRBV5-4 and J is TRBJ1-2; the match to TRBD1 covers 7 bases. J gave up 0 bases and V 4 bases, and 15 bases lay outside the gene matches. Germline V gives CDR1 SGHNT, CDR2 YYREEE (reference sequence). CDR3 length: 18 residues. The CDR3 region is CASSAGTAKVFSNYGYTF. CDR3 bases: TGTGCCAGCAGCGCGGGGACAGCGAAAGTGTTCTCTAACTATGGCTACACCTTC.

The gene calls are TRBV6-1 and TRBJ2-7, with D possibly matching TRBD2 (5 bases). In germline, CDR1 is MNHNS, CDR2 SASEGT. Trimming stripped 5 bases from V and 3 bases from J, with 8 bases between. This CDR3 is built from 12 residues. CDR3 in amino acids: CASSNGLYEQYF. CDR3 bases: TGTGCCAGCAGTAACGGACTCTACGAGCAGTACTTC.

This rearrangement joins TRBV28 to TRBJ1-2; D is possibly TRBD1 (6 bases). The length of the CDR3 is 16 residues. Trimming cost V 5 bases and J 6 bases, with 22 bases left between them. Germline CDR1 MDHEN, CDR2 SYDVKM. The CDR3 bases are TGTGCCAGCAGTGGGCACCCAGGGGCGCGGGCGGATGGCTACACCTTC. Encoded protein: CASSGHPGARADGYTF.

This clone was observed a single time. The rearrangement uses TRBV19 and TRBJ1-6; tentative D call: TRBD1 (6 bases). The CDR3 runs to 15 residues. With 3 bases removed from V and 7 bases from J, the gap between germline ends came to 13 bases. CDR1 LNHDA and CDR2 SQIVND come from the germline V gene (reference sequence). CDR3 in DNA: TGTGCCAGTAGTATGGACGAGGGGGAGAATTCACCCCTCCACTTT. Protein sequence: CASSMDEGENSPLHF.

The chain recombines TRBV5-1 with TRBJ2-1; TRBD2 aligns across 12 bases. CDR3 length: 16 amino acids. The ends lost 0 bases at V and 14 bases at J; junction bases unmatched: 12. CDR1 and CDR2 (germline): SGHRS, YFSETQ. The CDR3 DNA reads as TGCGCCAGCAGCTTGGGACTAGCGGGAGTCCCCACTGGGGAGTTCTTC. This codes for CASSLGLAGVPTGEFF.

This chain connects TRBV9 to TRBJ1-5, with TRBD1 matching over 7 bases. This CDR3 contains 14 residues. V was pared by 3 bases and J by 5 bases, with 5 bases of the junction left unmatched. The V gene's germline CDR1 is SGDLS and CDR2 YYNGEE. Written as DNA, the CDR3 is TGTGCCAGCAGCGGTCAGGGGGTAGATCAGCCCCAGCATTTT. As protein: CASSGQGVDQPQHF.

The V call is TRBV5-6, the J call TRBJ2-3; 7 bases agree with TRBD1. The CDR3 loop spans 17 amino acids. Germline lookup yields CDR1 SGHDT and CDR2 YYEEEE. V was pared by 3 bases and J by 0 bases, with 10 bases of the junction left unmatched. CDR3 DNA: TGTGCCAGCAGCTGGACCGGGACAGCGATTAGCACAGATACGCAGTATTTT. Its translation is CASSWTGTAISTDTQYF.

In DNA form, the CDR3 reads TGTGCCAGCAGGTTTGGGACAGGGGGTTTGGATCAGCCCCAGCATTTT. Translation: CASRFGTGGLDQPQHF. V is TRBV9 and J is TRBJ1-5, with 11 bases identical to TRBD1. With V trimmed by 5 bases and J by 5 bases, 9 bases remained unmatched. The CDR3 is 16 amino acids. The germline V gene encodes CDR1 SGDLS and CDR2 YYNGEE.

This clone was seen a single time. V usage is TRBV28 and J usage is TRBJ2-1; 14 positions agree with TRBD2. Germline V lookup: CDR1 MDHEN, CDR2 SYDVKM. After removal of 4 bases from V and 0 bases from J, the junction contained 8 bases not matched to a gene. CDR3 length: 19 amino acids. This CDR3 is CASSSRLAGGGSSYNEQFF. The CDR3, as DNA: TGTGCCAGCAGTTCCCGACTAGCGGGAGGGGGGAGCTCCTACAATGAGCAGTTCTTC.

The genes are TRBV2 and TRBJ2-1; D perhaps matches TRBD1 (5 bases). V lost 6 bases, J lost 2 bases, and 8 bases lay in between. Germline V gives CDR1 SNHLY, CDR2 FYNNEI. This CDR3 has 13 residues. As DNA, the CDR3 is TGTGCCAGCAGCGGACAAACCTACAATGAGCAGTTCTTC. The encoded protein is CASSGQTYNEQFF.

In DNA, the CDR3 is TGTGCCAGCAGACCCCCCACAGGGGCCACTGAAGCTTTCTTT. This sequence encodes CASRPPTGATEAFF. The V call is TRBV6-1, the J call TRBJ1-1; TRBD1 agrees at 7 bases. From germline, CDR1 is MNHNS and CDR2 SASEGT. The CDR3 totals 14 residues. V gave up 6 bases and J gave up 4 bases; unmatched junction bases: 8.

V is TRBV7-2 and J is TRBJ2-1, with 12 bases fitting TRBD1. V shed 5 bases, J shed 10 bases, and the junction held 9 bases outside the gene matches. CDR1 and CDR2 (germline): SGHTA, FQGNSA. The CDR3 has 15 residues. The CDR3 sequence: CASSVPGQGASEQFF. In nucleotides, the CDR3 is TGTGCCAGCAGCGTCCCGGGACAGGGGGCGTCGGAGCAGTTCTTC.

V usage is TRBV11-1 and J usage is TRBJ2-1; D perhaps matches TRBD2 (5 bases). V shed 3 bases and J shed 4 bases, with 7 bases lying between them. CDR1 is SGHAT and CDR2 is FQDESV in the germline V gene (reference sequence). This CDR3 comprises 13 residues. The chain's CDR3 is CASSFGGYNEQFF. For the CDR3, the DNA is TGTGCCAGCAGCTTTGGAGGATACAATGAGCAGTTCTTC.

V gene TRBV7-2 combines with J gene TRBJ2-7, with 9 positions matching TRBD2. CDR3 length: 16 residues. Germline CDR1 is SGHTA and CDR2 is FQGNSA. V lost 0 bases to trimming and J lost 3 bases; unmatched junction nucleotides: 6. The CDR3 DNA reads TGTGCCAGCAGCTTAGCCTCGCTAGCGGGATTCTACGAGCAGTACTTC. It encodes CASSLASLAGFYEQYF.

The rearrangement links TRBV28 to TRBJ2-1; 16 nucleotides match TRBD2. This CDR3 is 15 amino acids long. J lost 15 bases, V lost 6 bases, and 11 bases had no gene match. Germline V gene sequence: CDR1 MDHEN, CDR2 SYDVKM. CDR3 sequence reads: CASSPGTSGRASPFF. In nucleotides, the CDR3 is TGTGCCAGCAGCCCCGGGACTAGCGGGAGGGCGAGCCCGTTCTTC.

CDR3 bases: TGTGCCAGCACCAATGGGGCGGAGAGCACAGATACGCAGTATTTT. It specifies CASTNGAESTDTQYF. The rearrangement links TRBV9 to TRBJ2-3; possibly TRBD1 for D (5 bases). Germline CDR1 is SGDLS and CDR2 is YYNGEE. The CDR3 extends over 15 amino acids. The V end lost 6 bases, the J end lost 0 bases, and 14 bases lay between the germline ends.